The text below deals with one TCR beta chain. Its target is unknown. The sample belongs to a study of shared clonotypes between healthy human individuals. Study-level findings and limits: Blood was the sole source, and tissue repertoires probably differ. A handful of donors showed sharing of around 5.3% of naive CD4 clonotypes.

CD45RO negativity and positive selection for CCR7 defined naive CD8 cells, a population that excluded terminally differentiated effector memory CD45RA+ cells. From germline, CDR1 is SGHRS and CDR2 YFSETQ. The CDR3 covers 16 residues. V lost 0 bases to trimming and J lost 0 bases, with 10 bases between them. Assay used: immunoSEQ multiplex PCR; TCRdb lists only in-frame clones, some missing. Of 800,000 to 950,000 clones detected, 90% to 97% appear once; the ten largest clones hold about 0.22%. The V gene is TRBV5-1, the J gene TRBJ1-3; tentative D call: TRBD1 (6 bases). The origin of this receptor is a man aged 30 to 45 in good health. The sequenced sample consisted of naive CD8+ T cells sorted from blood. CDR3 sequence: CASSLAQTGSGNTIYF. CDR3 DNA: TGCGCCAGCAGCTTGGCCCAGACAGGCTCTGGAAACACCATATATTTT.